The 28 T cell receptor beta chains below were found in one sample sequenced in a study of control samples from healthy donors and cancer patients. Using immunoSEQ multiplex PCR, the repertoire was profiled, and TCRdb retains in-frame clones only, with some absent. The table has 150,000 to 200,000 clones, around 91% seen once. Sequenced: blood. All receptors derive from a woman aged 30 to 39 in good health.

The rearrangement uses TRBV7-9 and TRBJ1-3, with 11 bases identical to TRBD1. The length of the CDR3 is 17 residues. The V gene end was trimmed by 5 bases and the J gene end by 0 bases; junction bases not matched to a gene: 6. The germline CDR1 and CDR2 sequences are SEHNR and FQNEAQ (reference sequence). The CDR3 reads CASSRGQGVFSGNTIYF. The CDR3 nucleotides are TGTGCCAGCAGCAGGGGACAGGGGGTCTTCTCTGGAAACACCATATATTTT.

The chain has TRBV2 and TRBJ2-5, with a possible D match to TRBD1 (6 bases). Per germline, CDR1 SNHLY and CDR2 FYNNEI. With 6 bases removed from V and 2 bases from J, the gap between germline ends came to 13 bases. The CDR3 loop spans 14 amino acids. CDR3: CASRGSRGQETQYF. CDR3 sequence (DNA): TGTGCCAGCAGGGGGTCCAGGGGACAAGAGACCCAGTACTTC.

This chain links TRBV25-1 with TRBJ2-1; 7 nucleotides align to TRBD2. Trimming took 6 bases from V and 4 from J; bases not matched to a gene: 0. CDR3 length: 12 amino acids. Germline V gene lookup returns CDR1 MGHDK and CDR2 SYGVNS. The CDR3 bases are TGTGCCAGCAGGCGGGGGTACAATGAGCAGTTCTTC. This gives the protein CASRRGYNEQFF.

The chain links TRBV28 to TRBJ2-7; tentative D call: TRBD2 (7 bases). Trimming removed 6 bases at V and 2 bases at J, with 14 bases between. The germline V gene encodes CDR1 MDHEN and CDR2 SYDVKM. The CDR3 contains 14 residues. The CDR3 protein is CASRVGGRTYEQYF. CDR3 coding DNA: TGTGCCAGCAGGGTGGGGGGGCGGACCTACGAGCAGTACTTC.

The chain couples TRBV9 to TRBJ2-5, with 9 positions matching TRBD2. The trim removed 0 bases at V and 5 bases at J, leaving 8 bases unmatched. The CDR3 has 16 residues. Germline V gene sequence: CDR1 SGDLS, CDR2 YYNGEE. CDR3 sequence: CASSVGVAGAVETQYF. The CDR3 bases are TGTGCCAGCAGCGTAGGAGTAGCGGGAGCGGTGGAGACCCAGTACTTC.

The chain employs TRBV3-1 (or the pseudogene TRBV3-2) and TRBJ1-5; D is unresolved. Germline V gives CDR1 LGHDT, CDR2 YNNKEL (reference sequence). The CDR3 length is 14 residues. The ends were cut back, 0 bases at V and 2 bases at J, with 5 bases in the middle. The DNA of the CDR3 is TGTGCCAGCAGCCAAGATGGTGGCAATCAGCCCCAGCATTTT. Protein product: CASSQDGGNQPQHF.

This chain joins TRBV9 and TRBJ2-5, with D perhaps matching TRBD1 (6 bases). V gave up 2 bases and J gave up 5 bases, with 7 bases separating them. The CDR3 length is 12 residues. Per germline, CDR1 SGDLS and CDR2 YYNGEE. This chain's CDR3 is CASSVQGETQYF. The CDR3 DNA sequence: TGTGCCAGCAGCGTCCAGGGGGAGACCCAGTACTTC.

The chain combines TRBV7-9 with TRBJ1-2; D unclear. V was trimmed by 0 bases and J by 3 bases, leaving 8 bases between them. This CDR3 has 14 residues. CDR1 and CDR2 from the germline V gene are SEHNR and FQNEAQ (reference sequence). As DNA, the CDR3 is TGTGCCAGCAGCTTAGCATCGGCAGACTATGGCTACACCTTC. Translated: CASSLASADYGYTF.

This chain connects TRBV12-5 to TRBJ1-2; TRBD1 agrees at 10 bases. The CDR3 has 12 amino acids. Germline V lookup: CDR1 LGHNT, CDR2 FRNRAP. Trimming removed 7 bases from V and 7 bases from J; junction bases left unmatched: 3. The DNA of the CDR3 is TGTGCTAGTGAAGGACAGGGGGTTGGCTACACCTTC. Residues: CASEGQGVGYTF.

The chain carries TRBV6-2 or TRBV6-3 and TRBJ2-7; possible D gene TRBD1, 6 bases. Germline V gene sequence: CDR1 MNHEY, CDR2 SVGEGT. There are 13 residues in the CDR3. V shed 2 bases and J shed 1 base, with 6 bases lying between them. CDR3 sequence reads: CASSYTGSYEQYF. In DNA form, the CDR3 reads TGTGCCAGCAGTTACACAGGGTCCTACGAGCAGTACTTC.

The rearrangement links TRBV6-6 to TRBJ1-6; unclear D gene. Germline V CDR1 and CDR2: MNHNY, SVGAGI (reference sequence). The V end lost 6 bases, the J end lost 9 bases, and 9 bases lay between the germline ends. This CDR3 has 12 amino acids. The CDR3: CASRRVGSPLHF. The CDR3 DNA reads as TGTGCCAGCAGGAGGGTTGGTTCACCCCTCCACTTT.

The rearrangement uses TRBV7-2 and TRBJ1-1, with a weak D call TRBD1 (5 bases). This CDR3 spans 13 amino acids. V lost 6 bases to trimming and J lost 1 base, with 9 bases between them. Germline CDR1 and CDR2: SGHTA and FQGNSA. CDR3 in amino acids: CASRLTENTEAFF. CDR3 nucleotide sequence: TGTGCCAGCAGATTGACAGAGAACACTGAAGCTTTCTTT.

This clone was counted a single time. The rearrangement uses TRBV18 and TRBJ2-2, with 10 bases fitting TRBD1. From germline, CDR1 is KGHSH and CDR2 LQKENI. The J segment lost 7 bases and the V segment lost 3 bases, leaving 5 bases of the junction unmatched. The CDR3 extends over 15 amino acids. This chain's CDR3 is CASSPDRGRGGELFF. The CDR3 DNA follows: TGTGCCAGCTCACCCGACAGGGGGCGCGGCGGGGAGCTGTTTTTT.

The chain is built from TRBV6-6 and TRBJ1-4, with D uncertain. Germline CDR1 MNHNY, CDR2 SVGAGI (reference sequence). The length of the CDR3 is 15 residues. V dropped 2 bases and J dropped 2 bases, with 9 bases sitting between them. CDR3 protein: CASSYGRETNEKLFF. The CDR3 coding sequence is TGTGCCAGCAGTTACGGGAGGGAGACTAATGAAAAACTGTTTTTT.

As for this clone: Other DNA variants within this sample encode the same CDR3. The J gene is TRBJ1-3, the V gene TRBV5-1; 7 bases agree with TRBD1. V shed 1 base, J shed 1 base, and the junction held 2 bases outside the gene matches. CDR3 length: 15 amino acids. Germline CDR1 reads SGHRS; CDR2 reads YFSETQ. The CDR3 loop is CASSLQGDSGNTIYF. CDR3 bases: TGCGCCAGCAGCTTGCAGGGGGATTCTGGAAACACCATATATTTT.

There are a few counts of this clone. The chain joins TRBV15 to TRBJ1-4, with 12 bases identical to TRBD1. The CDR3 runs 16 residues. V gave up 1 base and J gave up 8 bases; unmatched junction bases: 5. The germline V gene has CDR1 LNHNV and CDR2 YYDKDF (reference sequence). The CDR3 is CATSRVKGTGGEKLFF. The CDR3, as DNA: TGTGCCACCAGCAGAGTGAAAGGGACAGGGGGCGAAAAACTGTTTTTT.

The CDR3 here is CASFTSMTPDTGELFF. The CDR3 DNA follows: TGTGCCAGCTTCACGAGTATGACTCCTGACACCGGGGAGCTGTTTTTT. This sequence joins TRBV18 and TRBJ2-2, with no clear D. Trimming pared 7 bases from V and 3 bases from J, leaving 18 bases between. This CDR3 comprises 16 residues. Per the germline V gene, CDR1 is KGHSH and CDR2 is LQKENI.

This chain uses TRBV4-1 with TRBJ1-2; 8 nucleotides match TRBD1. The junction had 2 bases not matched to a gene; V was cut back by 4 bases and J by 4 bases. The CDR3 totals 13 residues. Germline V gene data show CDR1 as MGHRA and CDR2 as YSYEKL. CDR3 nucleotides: TGCGCCAGCAGCCCGGACAGGGTCTATGGCTACACCTTC. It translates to CASSPDRVYGYTF.

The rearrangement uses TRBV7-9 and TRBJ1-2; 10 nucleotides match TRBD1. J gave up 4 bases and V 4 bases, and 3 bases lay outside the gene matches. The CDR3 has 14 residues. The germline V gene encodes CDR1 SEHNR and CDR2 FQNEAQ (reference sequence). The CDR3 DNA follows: TGTGCCAGCAGCTCCGGGACAGGGGCCTATGGCTACACCTTC. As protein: CASSSGTGAYGYTF.

The CDR3 loop is CAWSTLAGADTQYF. For the CDR3, the DNA is TGTGCCTGGAGTACGTTAGCGGGAGCAGATACGCAGTATTTT. The chain carries TRBV30 and TRBJ2-3; 9 nucleotides line up with TRBD2. Germline CDR1 GTSNPN, CDR2 SVGIG (reference sequence). V trimming: 2 bases; J trimming: 4 bases; junction bases outside the gene matches: 4. This CDR3 is built from 14 residues.

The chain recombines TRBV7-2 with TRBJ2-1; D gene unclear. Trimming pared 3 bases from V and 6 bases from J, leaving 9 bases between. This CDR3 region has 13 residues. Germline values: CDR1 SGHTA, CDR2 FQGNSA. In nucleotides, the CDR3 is TGTGCCAGCAGCTTTCACGGCCCCAATGAGCAGTTCTTC. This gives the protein CASSFHGPNEQFF.

CDR3 amino acids: CASSWGLGQPQHF. The CDR3 DNA reads TGTGCCAGTAGTTGGGGGTTGGGTCAGCCCCAGCATTTT. The rearrangement joins TRBV19 to TRBJ1-5; D possibly corresponds to TRBD1 (5 bases). The CDR3 contains 13 residues. V lost 5 bases and J lost 6, with 11 bases in between. Germline V gene lookup returns CDR1 LNHDA and CDR2 SQIVND (reference sequence).

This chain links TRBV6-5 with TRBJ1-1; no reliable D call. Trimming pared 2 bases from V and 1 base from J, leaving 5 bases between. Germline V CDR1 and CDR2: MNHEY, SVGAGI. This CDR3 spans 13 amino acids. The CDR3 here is CASSYGENTEAFF. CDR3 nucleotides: TGTGCCAGCAGTTACGGGGAGAACACTGAAGCTTTCTTT.

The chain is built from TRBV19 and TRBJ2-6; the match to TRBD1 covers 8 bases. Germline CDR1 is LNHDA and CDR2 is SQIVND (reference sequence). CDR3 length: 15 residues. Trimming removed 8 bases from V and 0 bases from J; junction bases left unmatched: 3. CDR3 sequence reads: CASRQGSSGANVLTF. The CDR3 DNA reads TGTGCCAGTCGACAGGGGTCCTCTGGGGCCAACGTCCTGACTTTC.

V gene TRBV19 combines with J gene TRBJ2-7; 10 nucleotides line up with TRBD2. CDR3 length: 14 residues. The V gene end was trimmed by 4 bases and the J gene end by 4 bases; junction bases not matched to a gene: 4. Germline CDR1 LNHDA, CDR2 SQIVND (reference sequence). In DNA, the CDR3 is TGTGCCAGTAGTACTAGCGGGAGCTTATACGAGCAGTACTTC. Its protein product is CASSTSGSLYEQYF.

The CDR3 DNA follows: TGTGCCACCAGCAGTGACGGACTAGCGGGGTACTCTGGGGCCAACGTCCTGACTTTC. Amino acids: CATSSDGLAGYSGANVLTF. This chain joins TRBV15 and TRBJ2-6, with TRBD2 identical over 12 bases. The J segment lost 0 bases and the V segment lost 3 bases, leaving 6 bases of the junction unmatched. CDR1 is LNHNV and CDR2 is YYDKDF in the germline V gene (reference sequence). The CDR3 is 19 residues long.

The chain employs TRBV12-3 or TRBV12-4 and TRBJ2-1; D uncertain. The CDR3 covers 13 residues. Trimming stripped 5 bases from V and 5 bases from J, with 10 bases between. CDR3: CASSPQTDNEQFF. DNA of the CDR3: TGTGCCAGCAGTCCCCAGACGGACAATGAGCAGTTCTTC.

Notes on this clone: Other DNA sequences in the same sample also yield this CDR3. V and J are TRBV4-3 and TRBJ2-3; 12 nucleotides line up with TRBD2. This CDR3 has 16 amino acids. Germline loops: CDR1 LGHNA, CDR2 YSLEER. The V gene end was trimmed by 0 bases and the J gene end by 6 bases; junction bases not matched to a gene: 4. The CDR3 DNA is TGCGCCAGCAGCCAAGAGCTAGCGGGAGGGGCGGATACGCAGTATTTT. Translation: CASSQELAGGADTQYF.